One and the same sample provided the 2 T cell receptor beta chains below, sequenced in a study of blood T cell repertoires in COVID-19. Produced via immunoSEQ multiplex PCR; TCRdb's table is partial and in-frame only. The sample lists more than 140,000 clones; roughly 88% were seen once. Material: peripheral blood. The receptors were gathered from a woman aged 45-60 years in a cohort sampled during active or convalescent COVID-19.

The chain is built from TRBV6-5 and TRBJ1-4; no definite D call. V was clipped by 0 bases and J by 7 bases, with 12 bases between them. CDR3 size: 15 residues. The germline gives CDR1 MNHEY, CDR2 SVGAGI. The CDR3 nucleotides read TGTGCCAGCAGTTACTCTGGGAGTCTACGTGAAAAACTGTTTTTT. Protein sequence: CASSYSGSLREKLFF.

This rearrangement joins TRBV7-9 to TRBJ2-7, with TRBD2 identical over 8 bases. J lost 0 bases, V lost 7 bases, and 14 bases had no gene match. Germline loops: CDR1 SEHNR, CDR2 FQNEAQ (reference sequence). This CDR3 region has 17 residues. CDR3 sequence reads: CASIQGNSGDFSYEQYF. The CDR3 DNA reads as TGTGCCAGCATCCAGGGGAATAGCGGGGACTTCTCCTACGAGCAGTACTTC.